This T cell receptor beta chain is from a study of T cell repertoires in cytomegalovirus infection. Turning to the study itself: Both recently identified HLA-C-restricted and well-studied HLA-B-restricted CMV epitopes were used in the study. Public TCR beta signature analysis indicated the presence of both CMV infection and matching HLA type. Points from the study as a whole: HLA-C-restricted CMV clonotypes gave the most frequent clonotype in two of eight donors. There were carriers of CMV plus the relevant HLA, and cumulative public TCR beta family frequency identified them.

TCRdb independently ran MiXCR on the reads; one entry per CDR3 protein. The table has 700,000 to 950,000 distinct CDR3 sequences, less than 35% seen once. This clonotype was seen a single time. Its cognate antigen is unknown. The V gene lost 6 bases and the J gene lost 2 bases, with 11 bases spanning the gap. Per germline, CDR1 MNHNY and CDR2 SVGAGI (reference sequence). This CDR3 contains 13 residues. The sequence came from a human donor in good health (CMV status not recorded). Some clones in this sample may be carry-over from other donors' samples. The V and J genes are TRBV6-6 and TRBJ2-7; the D gene is possibly TRBD2 (5 bases). Source: cultured CD8+ T cells from PBMCs, taken from culture after CMV antigen stimulation. The CDR3 DNA sequence: TGTGCCAGCAGACCTAGCAGCCCCTACGAGCAGTACGTC. Translating gives CASRPSSPYEQYV.